This T cell receptor beta chain was retrieved from a study of control samples from healthy donors and cancer patients. Per the germline V gene, CDR1 is SGHDN and CDR2 is FVKESK. V was clipped by 4 bases and J by 6 bases; unmatched bases: 8. The CDR3 totals 15 residues. Assay: immunoSEQ multiplex PCR; the TCRdb copy retains only in-frame clones and omits some. The sample lists about 60,000 clones, approximately 92% occurring once. The clonotype originates from a man aged 35-49 years with colorectal cancer. The genes are TRBV14 and TRBJ2-7, with 11 bases lining up with TRBD1. The sequencing sample was made of PBMCs. CDR3 sequence reads: CASSPQRTGGLEQYF. DNA for the CDR3: TGTGCCAGCAGCCCCCAACGGACAGGGGGCCTCGAGCAGTACTTC.